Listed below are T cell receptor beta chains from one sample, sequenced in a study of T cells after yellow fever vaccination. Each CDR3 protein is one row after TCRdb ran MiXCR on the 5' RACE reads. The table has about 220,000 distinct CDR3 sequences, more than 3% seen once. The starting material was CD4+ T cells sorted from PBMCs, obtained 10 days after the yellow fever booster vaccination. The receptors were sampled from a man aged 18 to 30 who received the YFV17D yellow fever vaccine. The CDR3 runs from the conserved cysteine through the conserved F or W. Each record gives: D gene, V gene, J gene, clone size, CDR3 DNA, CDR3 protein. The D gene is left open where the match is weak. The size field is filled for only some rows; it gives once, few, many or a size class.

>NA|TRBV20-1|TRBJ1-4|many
TGCAGTGCTTACCGGGCCTCCCCCCGGATGTTTTTT
CSAYRASPRMFF
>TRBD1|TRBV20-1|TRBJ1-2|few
TGCAGTGCTACTCGCCACGGGACAGGGGGTTTAGGACGGATGTCAAGGGGCTACACCTTC
CSATRHGTGGLGRMSRGYTF
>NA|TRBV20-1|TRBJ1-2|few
TGCAGTGCGACCGACCGGGACCTCTATGGCTACACCTTC
CSATDRDLYGYTF
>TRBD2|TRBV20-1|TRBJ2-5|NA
TGCAGTGCTAGGTGGCGGGGGGAAGAGACCCAGTACTTC
CSARWRGEETQYF
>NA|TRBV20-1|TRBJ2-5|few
TGCAGTGCTATTCTCCGGAGAGAGACCCAGTACTTC
CSAILRRETQYF
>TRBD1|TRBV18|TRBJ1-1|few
TGTGCCAGCTCGGCGACAGGGGGGGAGGCCAAAGCTTTCTTT
CASSATGGEAKAFF
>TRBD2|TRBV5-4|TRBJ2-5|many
TGTGCCAGCAGCCGGGGACTAGCGGGGGGACAAGAGACCCAGTACTTC
CASSRGLAGGQETQYF
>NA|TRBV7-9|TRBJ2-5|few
TGTGCCAGCCTCCCGGACCGGGGGAGCCAAGAGACCCAGTACTTC
CASLPDRGSQETQYF
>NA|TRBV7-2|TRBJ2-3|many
TGTGCCAGCAGCTTAGCCAGGTTGGGCACAGATACGCAGTATTTT
CASSLARLGTDTQYF
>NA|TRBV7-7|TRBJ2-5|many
TGTGCCAGCAGCTCGACAGCGGCACAAGAGACCCAGTACTTC
CASSSTAAQETQYF
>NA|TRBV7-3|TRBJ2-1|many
TGTGCCAGCAGCTTACTAGGGGGGGTCTACAATGAGCAGTTCTTC
CASSLLGGVYNEQFF
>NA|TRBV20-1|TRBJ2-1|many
TGCAGTGCTGGGGACCCTCGCGGAGATCTAAATGAGCAGTTCTTC
CSAGDPRGDLNEQFF
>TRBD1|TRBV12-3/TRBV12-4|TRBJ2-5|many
TGTGCCAGCAACGTGGACAGGGAAGAGACCCAGTACTTC
CASNVDREETQYF
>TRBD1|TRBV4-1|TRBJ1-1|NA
TGCGCCAGCAGCCCACGTCTCCGGGACAGTGAAGCTTTCTTT
CASSPRLRDSEAFF
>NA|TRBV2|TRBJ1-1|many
TGTGCCAGCAGTGAGCGGAGAGGGGGAGCTTTCTTT
CASSERRGGAFF
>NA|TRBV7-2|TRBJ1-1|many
TGTGCCAGCAGCTCCCTTCACCAAGACAGGGAAGCTTTCTTT
CASSSLHQDREAFF
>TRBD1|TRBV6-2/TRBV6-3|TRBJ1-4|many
TGTGCCAGCAGGGACGGGACAGCAACTAATGAAAAACTGTTTTTT
CASRDGTATNEKLFF
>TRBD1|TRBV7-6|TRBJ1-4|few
TGTGCCAGCAGCTTATATACCCGACAGGGGGCTCGTGGTAATGAAAAACTGTTTTTT
CASSLYTRQGARGNEKLFF
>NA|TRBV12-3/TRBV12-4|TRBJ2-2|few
TGTGCCAGCAGTTTAGGGGGGGTGAACACCGGGGAGCTGTTTTTT
CASSLGGVNTGELFF
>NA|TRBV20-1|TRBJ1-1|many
TGCAGTGCTAGGGTTCGCGACACTGAAGCTTTCTTT
CSARVRDTEAFF
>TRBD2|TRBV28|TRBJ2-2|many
TGTGCCAGCAGTTTGGCTAGCGGGGGGGCCGCGGTCCGGGAGCTGTTTTTT
CASSLASGGAAVRELFF
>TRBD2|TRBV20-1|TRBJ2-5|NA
TGCAGTGCTAGAGGGGATCAGGGACTAGCGGGGGAGACCCAGTACTTC
CSARGDQGLAGETQYF
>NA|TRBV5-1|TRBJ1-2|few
TGCGCCAGCAGCTTGGATCGGGGGCAGGATGGCTACACCTTC
CASSLDRGQDGYTF
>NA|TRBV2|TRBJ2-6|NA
TGTGCCAGCAGTTTGCCTCCGTGGGGGGCCAACGTCCTGACTTTC
CASSLPPWGANVLTF
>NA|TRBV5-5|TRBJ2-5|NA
TGTGCCAACAGCTTGGAAGAGTGGGAGACCCAGTACTTC
CANSLEEWETQYF
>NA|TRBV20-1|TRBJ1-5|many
TGCAGTGCTAGGGTACGGGGCAATCAGCCCCAGCATTTT
CSARVRGNQPQHF
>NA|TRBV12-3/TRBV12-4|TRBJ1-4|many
TGTGCCAGCACCCCGTTAGGTGCAACTAATGAAAAACTGTTTTTT
CASTPLGATNEKLFF
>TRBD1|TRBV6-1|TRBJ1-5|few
TGTGCCAGCAGTGGGGACAGGGGGCTTCAGCCCCAGCATTTT
CASSGDRGLQPQHF
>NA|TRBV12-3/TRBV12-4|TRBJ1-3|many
TGTGCCAGCAGTCAGGGGAACACCATATATTTT
CASSQGNTIYF